Listed here are 15 T cell receptor beta chains from one sample, sequenced in a study of naive and memory T cell subsets. The beta constant-region primer was an equimolar mix of two oligonucleotides covering TRBC1 and TRBC2. Four rounds of PCR amplified the ligated cDNA using nested alpha and beta constant-region primers plus SP2. TCRdb independently ran MiXCR on the UMI-ligation and nested PCR reads; one entry per CDR3 protein. In the table there are over 130,000 distinct CDR3 sequences, more than 15% of which are singletons. These receptors lack a known antigen. Study-wide findings and caveats: Especially in CD8 cells, naive repertoires contained a few larger clonotypes, possibly CD45RA-re-expressing memory cells.

The sample was naive CD8+ T cells from blood. The receptors derive from a human donor in good health.

The chain is built from TRBV11-1 and TRBJ2-7; no definite D call. The CDR3 is 11 residues long. V was pared by 0 bases and J by 6 bases, with 3 bases between. Germline V CDR1 and CDR2: SGHAT, FQDESV (reference sequence). The CDR3 protein is CASSLASEQYF. For the CDR3, the DNA is TGTGCCAGCAGCTTAGCGTCCGAGCAGTACTTC.

This chain links TRBV29-1 with TRBJ2-1; TRBD2 matches 10 bases. V gave up 8 bases and J gave up 3 bases; unmatched junction bases: 7. The CDR3 extends over 14 amino acids. The V gene's germline CDR1 is SQVTM and CDR2 ANQGSEA. The CDR3 region is CSIILAGVYNEQFF. The CDR3 DNA reads TGCAGCATTATTCTAGCGGGAGTCTACAATGAGCAGTTCTTC.

The chain joins TRBV3-1 to TRBJ1-1, with a possible D match to TRBD1 (6 bases). CDR3 size: 16 residues. CDR1 is LGHDT and CDR2 is YNNKEL in the germline V gene (reference sequence). Trimming shortened V by 4 bases and J by 1 base, and 16 bases separated the two germline ends. CDR3 residues: CASSLRDNRANTEAFF. DNA for the CDR3: TGTGCCAGCAGCCTAAGGGATAACAGGGCGAACACTGAAGCTTTCTTT.

The chain has TRBV12-3 or TRBV12-4 and TRBJ1-2; a possible D gene is TRBD1 (6 bases). CDR3 length: 13 residues. Trimming stripped 6 bases from V and 8 bases from J, with 16 bases between. The CDR3 reads CASSRGEVGGYTF. The CDR3 bases are TGTGCCAGCAGCAGGGGCGAAGTGGGCGGCTACACCTTC.

This chain joins TRBV6-6 and TRBJ1-5; D unresolved. V dropped 5 bases and J dropped 6 bases, with 5 bases sitting between them. The CDR3 is 11 amino acids. Per the germline V gene, CDR1 is MNHNY and CDR2 is SVGAGI (reference sequence). Written as DNA, the CDR3 is TGTGCCAGCAGTCCAAGTCAGCCCCAGCATTTT. It codes for CASSPSQPQHF.

Here the CDR3 reads CASRELEGQNYGYTF. CDR3 coding DNA: TGTGCCAGCAGGGAACTAGAGGGACAGAACTATGGCTACACCTTC. The J gene is TRBJ1-2, the V gene TRBV7-9, with TRBD1 identical over 7 bases. This CDR3 is 15 amino acids long. From germline, CDR1 is SEHNR and CDR2 FQNEAQ (reference sequence). J was trimmed by 2 bases and V by 6 bases; bases with no gene match: 9. Supplemented by reference TRBV7-9 and TRBJ1-2, the full variable domain reads DTGVSQNPRHKITKRGQNVTFRCDPISEHNRLYWYRQTLGQGPEFLTYFQNEAQLEKSRLLSDRFSAERPKGSFSTLEIQRTEQGDSAMYLCASRELEGQNYGYTFGSGTRLTVV.

This clonotype has more than one count but fewer than ten. The chain employs TRBV28 and TRBJ2-7; D possibly corresponds to TRBD1 (6 bases). Germline V lookup: CDR1 MDHEN, CDR2 SYDVKM. Trimming took 3 bases from V and 6 from J, leaving 15 bases between them. The CDR3 has 14 amino acids. The CDR3 sequence: CASSLGHWDSEQYF. CDR3 in DNA: TGTGCCAGCAGTTTGGGACACTGGGATAGCGAGCAGTACTTC.

This clonotype was seen a handful of times. The chain couples TRBV29-1 to TRBJ2-1; D unresolved. Trimming took 5 bases from V and 5 from J, leaving 7 bases between them. CDR1 and CDR2 (germline): SQVTM, ANQGSEA. This CDR3 has 11 residues. CDR3 amino acids: CSVRIDNEQFF. The CDR3 DNA reads as TGCAGCGTTAGGATTGACAATGAGCAGTTCTTC.

The V call is TRBV25-1, the J call TRBJ2-1; TRBD1 might be the D (6 bases). Germline CDR1 is MGHDK and CDR2 is SYGVNS. Trimming pared 4 bases from V and 0 bases from J, leaving 7 bases between. The CDR3 is made up of 14 amino acids. CDR3 DNA: TGTGCCAGCAGTGCCAGGGGCTCCTACAATGAGCAGTTCTTC. Amino acids: CASSARGSYNEQFF.

A few counts support this clonotype. The chain carries TRBV6-5 and TRBJ1-1; a possible D gene is TRBD1 (5 bases). The CDR3 is 16 residues long. The germline V gene has CDR1 MNHEY and CDR2 SVGAGI. V was pared by 2 bases and J by 1 base, with 14 bases between. The CDR3 reads CASSYDDWQGNTEAFF. Here the CDR3 DNA reads TGTGCCAGCAGTTACGATGACTGGCAGGGGAACACTGAAGCTTTCTTT.

This clonotype was counted a few times. V gene TRBV4-1 combines with J gene TRBJ2-7, with D hard to call. The CDR3 length is 13 residues. Germline CDR1 MGHRA, CDR2 YSYEKL. With 0 bases removed from V and 5 bases from J, the gap between germline ends came to 8 bases. CDR3 in amino acids: CASSQDEEDEQYF. CDR3 DNA sequence: TGCGCCAGCAGCCAAGATGAGGAAGACGAGCAGTACTTC.

This clonotype was seen a handful of times. V gene TRBV13 combines with J gene TRBJ1-2; D is unresolved. Germline V CDR1 and CDR2: PRHDT, FYEKMQ (reference sequence). CDR3 size: 14 residues. V was trimmed by 5 bases and J by 6 bases, leaving 16 bases between them. The CDR3 loop is CASSPGQYGNGYTF. In DNA, the CDR3 is TGTGCCAGCAGCCCCGGGCAGTATGGAAATGGCTACACCTTC.

In this sample, this clonotype turned up a few times. J is TRBJ2-7 and V is TRBV20-1; 11 nucleotides match TRBD2. J lost 3 bases, V lost 1 base, and 5 bases had no gene match. This CDR3 region has 15 residues. Germline V CDR1 and CDR2: DFQATT, SNEGSKA (reference sequence). The CDR3 sequence is CSARVVTSGSYEQYF. DNA for the CDR3: TGCAGTGCTAGAGTAGTCACTAGCGGGAGCTACGAGCAGTACTTC.

CDR3 coding DNA: TGTGCCAGTAGTGACTTTACAGGAGAGACCCAGTACTTC. It yields the protein CASSDFTGETQYF. The rearrangement uses TRBV19 and TRBJ2-5; D might be TRBD1 (5 bases). This CDR3 comprises 13 residues. Trimming stripped 5 bases from V and 4 bases from J, with 11 bases between. Germline V lookup: CDR1 LNHDA, CDR2 SQIVND (reference sequence).

This clonotype was picked up a small number of times. The rearrangement uses TRBV28 and TRBJ2-1; TRBD2 agrees at 7 bases. The trim removed 2 bases at V and 14 bases at J, leaving 6 bases unmatched. The CDR3 runs 12 residues. Germline CDR1 reads MDHEN; CDR2 reads SYDVKM. The CDR3: CASSLLSGIKFF. The CDR3 DNA reads as TGTGCCAGCAGTTTACTCAGCGGGATCAAGTTCTTC.